One and the same sample provided the 10 T cell receptor beta chains below, sequenced in a study of cytomegalovirus exposure and HLA in healthy donors. The PCR contained 60 Vbeta and 13 Jbeta primers. Sequenced by immunoSEQ multiplex PCR; TCRdb stores in-frame clones only, minus some. Among tens of thousands of clones listed, roughly 69% were seen once. Sequencing was done on a sample of PBMCs. These receptors all come from a man aged 45-60 years in good health and CMV-seronegative.

This clone was counted a single time. The chain combines TRBV6-1 with TRBJ2-7, with 7 bases aligning to TRBD1. The CDR3 spans 15 residues. V trimming: 4 bases; J trimming: 3 bases; junction bases outside the gene matches: 9. Germline-derived CDR1 and CDR2 are MNHNS and SASEGT. The CDR3 loop is CASSVYRDSSYEQYF. In nucleotides, the CDR3 is TGTGCCAGCAGTGTATACCGGGACAGCAGCTACGAGCAGTACTTC.

V is TRBV2 and J is TRBJ2-3; 10 nucleotides match TRBD2. Germline values: CDR1 SNHLY, CDR2 FYNNEI. This CDR3 has 15 amino acids. V lost 7 bases and J lost 2; bases outside the gene matches: 6. The CDR3 loop is CASNKRGGDTDTQYF. In DNA form, the CDR3 reads TGTGCCAGCAACAAGCGGGGGGGGGACACAGATACGCAGTATTTT.

This chain joins TRBV19 and TRBJ2-1; 9 bases line up with TRBD2. The CDR3 has 17 residues. Germline CDR1 is LNHDA and CDR2 is SQIVND (reference sequence). Trimming removed 5 bases from V and 1 base from J; junction bases left unmatched: 9. The CDR3 loop reads CASSFLQLAGSYNEQFF. In DNA form, the CDR3 reads TGTGCCAGTAGTTTCCTCCAGCTAGCGGGGTCCTACAATGAGCAGTTCTTC.

This rearrangement joins TRBV2 to TRBJ2-5; D call uncertain. Germline V gene lookup returns CDR1 SNHLY and CDR2 FYNNEI. V dropped 4 bases and J dropped 5 bases, with 11 bases sitting between them. This CDR3 has 13 residues. The CDR3 sequence: CASSVPSVETQYF. The CDR3 DNA reads as TGTGCCAGCAGTGTCCCGTCGGTGGAGACCCAGTACTTC.

A few counts support this clone. The genes are TRBV29-1 and TRBJ2-3; unclear D gene. The V gene lost 7 bases and the J gene lost 4 bases, with 12 bases spanning the gap. The CDR3 sequence is 12 residues long. CDR1 and CDR2 from the germline V gene are SQVTM and ANQGSEA. CDR3 in DNA: TGCAGCGCTACGATAAGCCCAGATACGCAGTATTTT. This sequence encodes CSATISPDTQYF.

This chain links TRBV6-6 with TRBJ2-2; D is perhaps TRBD2 (6 bases). Germline CDR1 reads MNHNY; CDR2 reads SVGAGI (reference sequence). The CDR3 runs to 15 residues. V was shortened by 2 bases and J by 4 bases, with 11 bases between the two germline ends. The CDR3 protein is CASSYDRGITGELFF. In DNA, the CDR3 is TGTGCCAGCAGTTACGACCGGGGGATCACCGGGGAGCTGTTTTTT.

This rearrangement joins TRBV12-5 to TRBJ2-3; 9 bases map to TRBD2. Looked up from germline, CDR1 is LGHNT and CDR2 is FRNRAP. V shed 1 base, J shed 2 bases, and the junction held 4 bases outside the gene matches. CDR3 length: 16 residues. CDR3 bases: TGTGCTAGTGGTTTGGGTAGCGGGGGACTCACAGATACGCAGTATTTT. Its protein product is CASGLGSGGLTDTQYF.

Remarks on this clone: Sequence at one end of the junction differs from germline and may be a read error. The V call is TRBV11-2, the J call TRBJ2-3, with 8 bases identical to TRBD1. Germline CDR1 SGHAT, CDR2 FQNNGV. CDR3 length: 15 residues. The DNA for the CDR3 is TGTGCCAGCGGCTTTGACAGGGGTTGGGCAGATACGCAGTATTTT. Its translation: CASGFDRGWADTQYF.

This sequence joins TRBV5-4 and TRBJ1-1; 8 bases are shared with TRBD1. After removal of 4 bases from V and 1 base from J, the junction contained 3 bases not matched to a gene. CDR1 is SGHNT, CDR2 YYREEE, per germline (reference sequence). CDR3 length: 14 amino acids. The CDR3 sequence: CASSHGTGNTEAFF. DNA of the CDR3: TGTGCCAGCAGCCACGGGACAGGGAACACTGAAGCTTTCTTT.

This chain uses TRBV10-1 with TRBJ1-5; tentatively, D is TRBD1 (5 bases). The CDR3 length is 14 residues. CDR1 is WNHNN, CDR2 SYGVQD, per germline (reference sequence). Trimming took off 5 bases at V and 0 bases at J, with 8 bases between the two ends. The CDR3 is CASSQQDSNQPQHF. DNA for the CDR3: TGCGCCAGCAGTCAACAGGATAGCAATCAGCCCCAGCATTTT.